The 15 T cell receptor beta chains below come from one sample, sequenced in a study of T-cell reconstitution after alpha-beta-depleted transplantation in children. TCRbeta library construction was performed incorporating unique molecular identifiers. TCRdb recomputed calls from the PCR reads with MiXCR, one row per CDR3 protein. The sample has roughly 350,000 distinct CDR3 sequences, around 10% seen once. The starting material was PBMCs from the stem cell graft donor, obtained from the stem cell graft. All receptors come from a human donor who donated a stem cell graft to a child with acute lymphoblastic leukemia.

The chain carries TRBV24-1 and TRBJ2-7, with a tentative D call TRBD1 (6 bases). Deletions cut 9 bases from V and 6 bases from J, with 20 bases between. CDR1 is KGHDR and CDR2 is SFDVKD in the germline V gene. This CDR3 is built from 14 residues. The CDR3 coding sequence is TGTGCCACCCCAAGCGATAGGGGGTACGGCGAGCAGTACTTC. As protein: CATPSDRGYGEQYF.

The V and J genes are TRBV30 and TRBJ2-1; D gene unclear. The CDR3 has 13 amino acids. With 2 bases removed from V and 6 bases from J, the gap between germline ends came to 11 bases. Germline CDR1 GTSNPN, CDR2 SVGIG (reference sequence). As DNA, the CDR3 is TGTGCCTGGAGTACGTGGGGTTTCAATGAGCAGTTCTTC. Its translation: CAWSTWGFNEQFF.

The chain couples TRBV7-6 to TRBJ1-6; a weak D match, TRBD1 (5 bases). This CDR3 comprises 17 residues. Germline V gene lookup returns CDR1 SGHVS and CDR2 FNYEAQ. V gave up 5 bases and J gave up 1 base, with 15 bases separating them. The CDR3 DNA follows: TGTGCCAGCAGCCCGGAGGGGAAATGGTCCTATAATTCACCCCTCCACTTT. Amino acids: CASSPEGKWSYNSPLHF.

The table lists this clonotype with many counts. The chain carries TRBV5-1 and TRBJ2-1, with 11 bases matching TRBD2. With 4 bases clipped from V and 9 bases from J, the junction kept 9 bases outside the gene matches. The CDR3 extends over 15 amino acids. Germline V gene data show CDR1 as SGHRS and CDR2 as YFSETQ. CDR3 amino acids: CASSRGTSGKGEQFF. In DNA, the CDR3 is TGCGCCAGCAGCCGAGGGACTAGCGGTAAGGGTGAGCAGTTCTTC.

The table lists this clonotype with a few counts. The chain combines TRBV6-2 or TRBV6-3 with TRBJ2-3; 7 bases agree with TRBD2. The CDR3 contains 13 residues. Germline V gene data show CDR1 as MNHEY and CDR2 as SVGEGT. V was pared by 8 bases and J by 5 bases, with 7 bases of the junction left unmatched. The CDR3 reads CASERDIQDTQYF. The DNA of the CDR3 is TGTGCCAGCGAGCGGGATATTCAAGATACGCAGTATTTT.

Only a few counts were recorded for this clonotype. The chain carries TRBV6-5 and TRBJ1-2; D is possibly TRBD1 (6 bases). The CDR3 totals 13 residues. V was cut by 4 bases and J by 2 bases, with 8 bases left in between. CDR1 and CDR2 (germline): MNHEY, SVGAGI. In DNA form, the CDR3 reads TGTGCCAGCAGTTCACAGGGCAACTATGGCTACACCTTC. This translates into CASSSQGNYGYTF.

This clonotype was seen ten or more times. The CDR3 sequence is CASSTQGLAGELFF. CDR3 DNA sequence: TGTGCCAGCAGCACCCAGGGTCTCGCCGGGGAGCTGTTTTTT. The rearrangement links TRBV12-3 or TRBV12-4 to TRBJ2-2, with a tentative D call TRBD1 (5 bases). This CDR3 has 14 amino acids. Trimming pared 6 bases from V and 6 bases from J, leaving 14 bases between.

This clonotype was counted a few times. V is TRBV11-2 and J is TRBJ2-2; D possibly uses TRBD1 or TRBD2 (7 bases each). This CDR3 contains 17 residues. V lost 5 bases, J lost 6 bases, and 22 bases lay in between. Per germline, CDR1 SGHAT and CDR2 FQNNGV. The CDR3 nucleotides are TGTGCCAGCAGCACCAGGGGGGGACTCATGACCCCCGGGGAGCTGTTTTTT. Its protein is CASSTRGGLMTPGELFF.

The chain uses TRBV5-1 and TRBJ2-7; D gene uncertain. V lost 0 bases and J 6 bases, leaving 10 bases between the germline ends. The CDR3 is 13 residues long. Per germline, CDR1 SGHRS and CDR2 YFSETQ. CDR3 amino acids: CASSLDGLGEQYF. The CDR3 region has the DNA TGCGCCAGCAGCTTGGACGGGTTAGGCGAGCAGTACTTC.

This chain joins TRBV29-1 and TRBJ2-1; no clear D gene. This CDR3 region has 13 residues. V was clipped by 7 bases and J by 4 bases, with 14 bases between them. Germline V gene sequence: CDR1 SQVTM, CDR2 ANQGSEA. The CDR3 loop is CSGWGGQYNEQFF. DNA for the CDR3: TGCAGCGGTTGGGGTGGGCAGTACAATGAGCAGTTCTTC.

In the case of this clonotype: One end of the junction is discordant with germline, which a read error may explain. In DNA form, the CDR3 reads TGCTGTGCTAGAGATCCCGACACGATTTATAGCAATCAGCTCCAGCATTTT. This encodes CCARDPDTIYSNQLQHF. This chain joins TRBV20-1 and TRBJ1-5; no reliable D call. Germline CDR1 is DFQATT and CDR2 is SNEGSKA (reference sequence). The CDR3 loop spans 17 amino acids.

This clonotype showed up many times. This chain uses TRBV7-6 with TRBJ2-5; 8 bases fit TRBD2. Germline V gives CDR1 SGHVS, CDR2 FNYEAQ. V lost 6 bases, J lost 2 bases, and 5 bases stayed unmatched. The CDR3 length is 14 residues. DNA of the CDR3: TGTGCCAGCAGTCCTAGCGGGCTACAAGAGACCCAGTACTTC. Residues: CASSPSGLQETQYF.

In this sample, this clonotype turned up a few times. V gene TRBV5-6 combines with J gene TRBJ2-1; D perhaps matches TRBD2 (6 bases). Germline lookup yields CDR1 SGHDT and CDR2 YYEEEE. The CDR3 runs to 17 residues. V dropped 0 bases and J dropped 0 bases, with 13 bases sitting between them. The chain's CDR3 is CASSLAGQGLSYNEQFF. CDR3 coding DNA: TGTGCCAGCAGCTTGGCCGGGCAGGGACTCTCCTACAATGAGCAGTTCTTC.

This clonotype has a handful of counts. The genes are TRBV7-9 and TRBJ2-3, with unresolved D. The V and J ends lost 5 bases and 0 bases respectively, with 15 bases between them. The germline V gene encodes CDR1 SEHNR and CDR2 FQNEAQ (reference sequence). The CDR3 runs 16 residues. This CDR3 is CASSRLVLLSTDTQYF. CDR3 in DNA: TGTGCCAGCAGCCGTCTAGTACTCCTTAGCACAGATACGCAGTATTTT.

A few counts support this clonotype. This rearrangement joins TRBV5-1 to TRBJ2-7, with D tentatively TRBD1 or TRBD2 (6 bases each). Germline CDR1 is SGHRS and CDR2 is YFSETQ. V was clipped by 0 bases and J by 3 bases, with 16 bases between them. The CDR3 is 16 residues long. The CDR3 bases are TGCGCCAGCAGCTTGGTAGGAGGGGGTCTGTTCTACGAGCAGTACTTC. Protein product: CASSLVGGGLFYEQYF. Using reference TRBV5-1 and TRBJ2-7 for the parts outside the CDR3, the full variable domain is KAGVTQTPRYLIKTRGQQVTLSCSPISGHRSVSWYQQTPGQGLQFLFEYFSETQRNKGNFPGRFSGRQFSNSRSEMNVSTLELGDSALYLCASSLVGGGLFYEQYFGPGTRLTVT.